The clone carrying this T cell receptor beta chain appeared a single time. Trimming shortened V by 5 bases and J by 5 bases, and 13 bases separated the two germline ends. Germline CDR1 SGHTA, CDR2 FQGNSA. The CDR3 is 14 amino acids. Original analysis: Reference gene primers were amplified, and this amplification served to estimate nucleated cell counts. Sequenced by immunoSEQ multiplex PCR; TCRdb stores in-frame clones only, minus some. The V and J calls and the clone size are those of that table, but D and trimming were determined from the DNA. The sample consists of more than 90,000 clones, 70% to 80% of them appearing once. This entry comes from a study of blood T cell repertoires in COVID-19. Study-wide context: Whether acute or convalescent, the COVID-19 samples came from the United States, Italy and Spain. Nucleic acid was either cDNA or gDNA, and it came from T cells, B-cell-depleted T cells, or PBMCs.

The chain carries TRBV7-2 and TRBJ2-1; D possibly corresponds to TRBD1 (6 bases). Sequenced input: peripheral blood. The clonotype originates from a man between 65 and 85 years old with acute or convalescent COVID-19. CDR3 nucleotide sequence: TGTGCCAGCAGCCCCGGGACACCCGACAATGAGCAGTTCTTC. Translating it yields CASSPGTPDNEQFF.